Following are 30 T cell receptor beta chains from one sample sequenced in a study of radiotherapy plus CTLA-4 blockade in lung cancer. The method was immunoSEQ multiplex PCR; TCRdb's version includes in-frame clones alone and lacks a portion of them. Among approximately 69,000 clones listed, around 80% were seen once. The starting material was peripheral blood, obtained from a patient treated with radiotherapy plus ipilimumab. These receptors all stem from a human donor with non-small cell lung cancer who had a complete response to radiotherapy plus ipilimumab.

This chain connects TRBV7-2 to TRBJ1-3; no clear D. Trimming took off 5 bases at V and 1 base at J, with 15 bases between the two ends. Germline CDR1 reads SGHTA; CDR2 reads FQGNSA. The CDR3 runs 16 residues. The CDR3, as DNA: TGTGCCAGCAGCGCAAGGACGGATGTTTCTGGAAACACCATATATTTT. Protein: CASSARTDVSGNTIYF.

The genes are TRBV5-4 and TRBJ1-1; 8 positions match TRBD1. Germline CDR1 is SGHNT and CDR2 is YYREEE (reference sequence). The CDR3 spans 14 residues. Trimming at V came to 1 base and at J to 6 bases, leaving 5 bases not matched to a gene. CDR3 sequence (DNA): TGTGCCAGCAGCTTGCAGGACAGGGTGGCTGAAGCTTTCTTT. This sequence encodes CASSLQDRVAEAFF.

The CDR3 nucleotides are TGTGCCAGCAGTGAATCAGGGAGGTTGGAATTCACTGAAGCTTTCTTT. It yields the protein CASSESGRLEFTEAFF. The genes are TRBV2 and TRBJ1-1; weak D call: TRBD1 (5 bases). From germline, CDR1 is SNHLY and CDR2 FYNNEI. This CDR3 contains 16 residues. V dropped 2 bases and J dropped 4 bases, with 17 bases sitting between them.

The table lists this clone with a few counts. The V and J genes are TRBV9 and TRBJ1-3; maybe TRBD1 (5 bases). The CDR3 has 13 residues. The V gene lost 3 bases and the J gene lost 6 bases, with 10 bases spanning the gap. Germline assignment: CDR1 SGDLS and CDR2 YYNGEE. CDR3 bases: TGTGCCAGCAGCGAGTCAGGGTCAAACACCATATATTTT. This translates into CASSESGSNTIYF.

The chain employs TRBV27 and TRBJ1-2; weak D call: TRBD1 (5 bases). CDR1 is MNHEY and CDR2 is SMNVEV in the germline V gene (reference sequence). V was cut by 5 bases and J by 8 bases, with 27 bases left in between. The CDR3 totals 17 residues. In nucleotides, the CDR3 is TGTGCCAGCAGTCTTAAGTGGACCAGGGCGAGGGCGGGAGGCTACACCTTC. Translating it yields CASSLKWTRARAGGYTF.

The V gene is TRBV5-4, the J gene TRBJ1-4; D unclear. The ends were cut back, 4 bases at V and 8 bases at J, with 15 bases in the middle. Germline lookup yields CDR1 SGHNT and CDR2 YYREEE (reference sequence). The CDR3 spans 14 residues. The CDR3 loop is CASSQDRDGEKLFF. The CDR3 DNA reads TGTGCCAGCAGCCAGGACCGAGATGGCGAAAAACTGTTTTTT.

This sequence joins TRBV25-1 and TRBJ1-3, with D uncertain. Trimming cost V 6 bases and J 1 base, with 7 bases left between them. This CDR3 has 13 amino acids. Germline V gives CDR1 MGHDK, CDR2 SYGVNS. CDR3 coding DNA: TGTGCCAGCAGGGGTCCTTCTGGAAACACCATATATTTT. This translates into CASRGPSGNTIYF.

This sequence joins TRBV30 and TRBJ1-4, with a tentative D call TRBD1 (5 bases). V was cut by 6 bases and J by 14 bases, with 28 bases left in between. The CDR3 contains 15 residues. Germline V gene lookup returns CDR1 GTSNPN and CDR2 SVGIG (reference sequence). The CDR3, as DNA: TGTGCCTGTAATTCGGGGCCTTCTACACGGGGGACGCTGTTTTTT. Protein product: CACNSGPSTRGTLFF.

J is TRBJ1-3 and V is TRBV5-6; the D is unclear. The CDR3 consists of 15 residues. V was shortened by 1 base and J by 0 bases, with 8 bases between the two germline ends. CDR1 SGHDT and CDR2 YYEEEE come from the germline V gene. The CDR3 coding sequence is TGTGCCAGCAGCTTGTTGTCGAGCTCTGGAAACACCATATATTTT. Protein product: CASSLLSSSGNTIYF.

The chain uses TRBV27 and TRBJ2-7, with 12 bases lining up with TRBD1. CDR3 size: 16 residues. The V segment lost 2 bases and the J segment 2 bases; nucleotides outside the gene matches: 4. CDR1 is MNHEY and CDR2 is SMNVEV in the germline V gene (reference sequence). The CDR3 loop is CASSLRGTGGPYEQYF. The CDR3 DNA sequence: TGTGCCAGCAGTTTAAGGGGGACAGGGGGCCCCTACGAGCAGTACTTC.

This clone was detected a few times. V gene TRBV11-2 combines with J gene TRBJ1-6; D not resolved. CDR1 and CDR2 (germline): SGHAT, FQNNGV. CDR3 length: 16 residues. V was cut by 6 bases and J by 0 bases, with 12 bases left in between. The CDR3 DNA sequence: TGTGCCAGCAGATATCTGGAGGGCTCCTATAATTCACCCCTCCACTTT. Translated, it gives CASRYLEGSYNSPLHF.

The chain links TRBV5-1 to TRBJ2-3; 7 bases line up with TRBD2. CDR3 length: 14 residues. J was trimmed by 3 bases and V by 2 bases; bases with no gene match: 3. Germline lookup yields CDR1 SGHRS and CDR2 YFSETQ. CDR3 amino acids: CASSFGTTTDTQYF. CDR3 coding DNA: TGCGCCAGCAGCTTTGGGACTACTACAGATACGCAGTATTTT.

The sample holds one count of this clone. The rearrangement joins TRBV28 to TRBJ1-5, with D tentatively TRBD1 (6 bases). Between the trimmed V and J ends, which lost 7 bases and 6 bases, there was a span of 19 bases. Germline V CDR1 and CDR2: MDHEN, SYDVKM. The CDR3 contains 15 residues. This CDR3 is CASTPGRGAGQPQHF. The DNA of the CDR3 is TGTGCCAGCACCCCCGGTCGGGGGGCCGGTCAGCCCCAGCATTTT.

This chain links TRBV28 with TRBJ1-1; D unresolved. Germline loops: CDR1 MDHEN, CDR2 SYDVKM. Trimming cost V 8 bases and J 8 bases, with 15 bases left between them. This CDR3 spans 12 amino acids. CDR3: CASLLGGVEAFF. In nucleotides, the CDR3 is TGTGCCAGCCTCCTTGGCGGAGTAGAAGCTTTCTTT.

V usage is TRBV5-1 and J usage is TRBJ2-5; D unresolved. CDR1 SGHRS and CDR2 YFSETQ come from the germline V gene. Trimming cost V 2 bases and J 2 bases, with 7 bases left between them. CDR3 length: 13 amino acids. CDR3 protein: CASSLSIQETQYF. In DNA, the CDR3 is TGCGCCAGCAGCTTATCCATACAAGAGACCCAGTACTTC. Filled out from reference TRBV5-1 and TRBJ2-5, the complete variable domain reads KAGVTQTPRYLIKTRGQQVTLSCSPISGHRSVSWYQQTPGQGLQFLFEYFSETQRNKGNFPGRFSGRQFSNSRSEMNVSTLELGDSALYLCASSLSIQETQYFGPGTRLLVL.

This chain's CDR3 is CASSQGYEQFF. The CDR3 bases are TGTGCCAGCAGCCAGGGGTATGAGCAGTTCTTC. The chain combines TRBV14 with TRBJ2-1; D is uncertain. The CDR3 is made up of 11 amino acids. The V and J ends lost 3 bases and 8 bases respectively, with 5 bases between them. The germline CDR1 and CDR2 sequences are SGHDN and FVKESK. The variable domain in full, completed from reference TRBV14 and TRBJ2-1, reads EAGVTQFPSHSVIEKGQTVTLRCDPISGHDNLYWYRRVMGKEIKFLLHFVKESKQDESGMPNNRFLAERTGGTYSTLKVQPAELEDSGVYFCASSQGYEQFFGPGTRLTVL.

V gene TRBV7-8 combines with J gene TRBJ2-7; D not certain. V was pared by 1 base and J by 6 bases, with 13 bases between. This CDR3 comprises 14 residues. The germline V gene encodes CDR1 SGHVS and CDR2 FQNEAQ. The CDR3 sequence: CASSLGTRRREQYF. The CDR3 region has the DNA TGTGCCAGCAGCTTAGGGACGAGAAGGCGCGAGCAGTACTTC.

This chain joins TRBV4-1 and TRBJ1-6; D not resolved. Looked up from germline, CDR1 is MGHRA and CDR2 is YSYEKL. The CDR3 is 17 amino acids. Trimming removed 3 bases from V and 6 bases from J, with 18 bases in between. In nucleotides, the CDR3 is TGCGCCAGCAGCCAGCCCACCCGGGGTCCCTTTAATTCACCCCTCCACTTT. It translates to CASSQPTRGPFNSPLHF.

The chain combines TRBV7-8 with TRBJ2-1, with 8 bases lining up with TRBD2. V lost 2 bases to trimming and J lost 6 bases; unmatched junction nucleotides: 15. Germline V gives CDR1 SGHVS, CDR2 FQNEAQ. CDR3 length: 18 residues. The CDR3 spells CASSLRAAGGVTGNEQFF. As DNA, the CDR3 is TGTGCCAGCAGCTTACGGGCAGCCGGGGGGGTGACGGGCAATGAGCAGTTCTTC. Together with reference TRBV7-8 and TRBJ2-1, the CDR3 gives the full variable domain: GAGVSQSPRYKVAKRGQDVALRCDPISGHVSLFWYQQALGQGPEFLTYFQNEAQLDKSGLPSDRFFAERPEGSVSTLKIQRTQQEDSAVYLCASSLRAAGGVTGNEQFFGPGTRLTVL.

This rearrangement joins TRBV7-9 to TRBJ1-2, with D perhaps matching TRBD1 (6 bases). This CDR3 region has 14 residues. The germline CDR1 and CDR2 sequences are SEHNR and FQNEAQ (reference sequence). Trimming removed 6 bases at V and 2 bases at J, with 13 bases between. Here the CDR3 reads CASSSGAGNYGYTF. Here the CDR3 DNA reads TGTGCCAGCAGTTCAGGGGCGGGAAACTATGGCTACACCTTC.

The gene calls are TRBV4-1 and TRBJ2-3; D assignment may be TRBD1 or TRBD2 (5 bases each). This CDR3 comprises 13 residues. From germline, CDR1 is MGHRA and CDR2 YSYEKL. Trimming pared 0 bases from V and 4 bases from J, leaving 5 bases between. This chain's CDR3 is CASSQEGADTQYF. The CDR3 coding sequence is TGCGCCAGCAGCCAAGAGGGGGCAGATACGCAGTATTTT.

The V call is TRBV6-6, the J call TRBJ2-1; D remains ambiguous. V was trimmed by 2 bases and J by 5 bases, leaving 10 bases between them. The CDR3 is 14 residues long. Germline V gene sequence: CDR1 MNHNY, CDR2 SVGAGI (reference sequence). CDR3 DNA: TGTGCCAGCAGTTACGGTTTGGGCAACAATGAGCAGTTCTTC. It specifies CASSYGLGNNEQFF.

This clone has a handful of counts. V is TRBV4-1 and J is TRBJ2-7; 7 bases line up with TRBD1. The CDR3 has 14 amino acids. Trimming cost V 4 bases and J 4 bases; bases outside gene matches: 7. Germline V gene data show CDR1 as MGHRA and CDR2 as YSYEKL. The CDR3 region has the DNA TGCGCCAGCAGCCGGACGGAACAGGGGTACGAGCAGTACTTC. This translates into CASSRTEQGYEQYF.

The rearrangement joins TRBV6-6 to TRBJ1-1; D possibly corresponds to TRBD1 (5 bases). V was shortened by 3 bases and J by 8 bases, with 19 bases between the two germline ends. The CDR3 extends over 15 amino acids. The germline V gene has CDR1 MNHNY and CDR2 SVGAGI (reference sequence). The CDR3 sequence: CASSYSYSSGREAFF. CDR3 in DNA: TGTGCCAGCAGTTATTCATATTCCTCAGGGAGGGAAGCTTTCTTT.

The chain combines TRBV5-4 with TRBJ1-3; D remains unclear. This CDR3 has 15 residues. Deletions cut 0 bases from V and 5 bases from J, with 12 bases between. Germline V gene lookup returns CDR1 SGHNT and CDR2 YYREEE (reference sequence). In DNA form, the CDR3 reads TGTGCCAGCAGCTTGGCGGCGGGCTCAAGAAACACCATATATTTT. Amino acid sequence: CASSLAAGSRNTIYF. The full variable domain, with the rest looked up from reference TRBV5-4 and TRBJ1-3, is ETGVTQSPTHLIKTRGQQVTLRCSSQSGHNTVSWYQQALGQGPQFIFQYYREEENGRGNFPPRFSGLQFPNYSSELNVNALELDDSALYLCASSLAAGSRNTIYFGEGSWLTVV.

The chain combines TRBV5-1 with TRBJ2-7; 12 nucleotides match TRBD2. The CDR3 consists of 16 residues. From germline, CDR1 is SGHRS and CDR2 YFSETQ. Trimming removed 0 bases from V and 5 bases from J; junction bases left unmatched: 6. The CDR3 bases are TGCGCCAGCAGCTTGGGGGGCCGACTAGCGGGAGACGAGCAGTACGTC. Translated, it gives CASSLGGRLAGDEQYV.

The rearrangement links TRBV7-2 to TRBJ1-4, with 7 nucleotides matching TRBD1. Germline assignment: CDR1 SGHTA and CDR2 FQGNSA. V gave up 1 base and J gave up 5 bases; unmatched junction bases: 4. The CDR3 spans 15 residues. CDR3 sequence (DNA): TGTGCCAGCAGCTTAGAGGGACAGCCGAATGAAAAACTGTTTTTT. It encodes CASSLEGQPNEKLFF.

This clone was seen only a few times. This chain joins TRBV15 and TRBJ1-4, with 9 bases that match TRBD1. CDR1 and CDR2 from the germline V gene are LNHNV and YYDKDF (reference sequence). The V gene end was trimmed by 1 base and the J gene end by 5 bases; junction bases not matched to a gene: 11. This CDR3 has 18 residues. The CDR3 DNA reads TGTGCCACCAGCAGAGGGGTGGGACAGGGCCTCTGGAATGAAAAACTGTTTTTT. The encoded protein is CATSRGVGQGLWNEKLFF.

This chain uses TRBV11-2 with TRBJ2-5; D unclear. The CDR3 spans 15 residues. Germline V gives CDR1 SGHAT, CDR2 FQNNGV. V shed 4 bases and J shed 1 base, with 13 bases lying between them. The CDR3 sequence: CASSSFLAFQETQYF. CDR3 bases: TGTGCCAGCAGCTCGTTCTTGGCGTTCCAAGAGACCCAGTACTTC.

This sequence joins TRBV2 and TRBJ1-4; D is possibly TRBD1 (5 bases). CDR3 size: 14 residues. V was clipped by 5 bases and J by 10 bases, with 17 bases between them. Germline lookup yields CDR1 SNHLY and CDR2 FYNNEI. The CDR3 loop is CASSPARQGTKLFF. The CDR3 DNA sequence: TGTGCCAGCAGTCCCGCTCGGCAGGGCACAAAACTGTTTTTT.